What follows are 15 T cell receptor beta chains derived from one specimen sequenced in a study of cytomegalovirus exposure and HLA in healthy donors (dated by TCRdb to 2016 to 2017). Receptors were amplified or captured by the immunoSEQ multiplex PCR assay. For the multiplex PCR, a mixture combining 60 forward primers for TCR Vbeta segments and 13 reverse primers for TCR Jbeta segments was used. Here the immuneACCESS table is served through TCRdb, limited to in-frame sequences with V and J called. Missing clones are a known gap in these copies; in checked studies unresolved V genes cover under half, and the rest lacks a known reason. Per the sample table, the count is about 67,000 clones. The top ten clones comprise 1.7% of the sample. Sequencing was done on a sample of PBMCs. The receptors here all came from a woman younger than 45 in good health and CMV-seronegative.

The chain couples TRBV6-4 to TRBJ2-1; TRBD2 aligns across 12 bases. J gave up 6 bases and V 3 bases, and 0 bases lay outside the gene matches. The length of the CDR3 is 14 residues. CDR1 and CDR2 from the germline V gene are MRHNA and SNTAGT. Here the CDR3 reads CASSETSGGNEQFF. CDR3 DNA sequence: TGTGCCAGCAGTGAGACTAGCGGGGGCAATGAGCAGTTCTTC.

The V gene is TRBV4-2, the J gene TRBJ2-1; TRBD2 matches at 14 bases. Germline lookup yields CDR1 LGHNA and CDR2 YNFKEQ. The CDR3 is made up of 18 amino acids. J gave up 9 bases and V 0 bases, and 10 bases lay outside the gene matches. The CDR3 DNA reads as TGTGCCAGCAGCCAAGAGGCCCCGACTAGCGGGAGGGTCTTTGAGCAGTTCTTC. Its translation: CASSQEAPTSGRVFEQFF.

CDR3 DNA: TGTGCCAGCTCACCGGTTAGGGAGGTCGGGGCGGCCTACGAGCAGTACTTC. Amino acids: CASSPVREVGAAYEQYF. J is TRBJ2-7 and V is TRBV18; D possibly corresponds to TRBD2 (6 bases). Between the trimmed V and J ends, which lost 3 bases and 2 bases, there was a span of 20 bases. Germline values: CDR1 KGHSH, CDR2 LQKENI. There are 17 residues in the CDR3.

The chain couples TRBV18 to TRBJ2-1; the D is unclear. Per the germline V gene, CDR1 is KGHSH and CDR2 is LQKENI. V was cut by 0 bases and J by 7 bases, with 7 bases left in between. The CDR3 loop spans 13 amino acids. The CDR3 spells CASSPPSVNEQFF. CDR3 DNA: TGTGCCAGCTCACCACCGTCGGTTAATGAGCAGTTCTTC.

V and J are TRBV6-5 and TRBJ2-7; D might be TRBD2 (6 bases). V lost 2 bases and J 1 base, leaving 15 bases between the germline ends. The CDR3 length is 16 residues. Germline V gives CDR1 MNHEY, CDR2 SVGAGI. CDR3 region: CASSYGEAAPSYEQYF. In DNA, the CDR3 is TGTGCCAGCAGTTACGGGGAGGCAGCTCCGTCCTACGAGCAGTACTTC.

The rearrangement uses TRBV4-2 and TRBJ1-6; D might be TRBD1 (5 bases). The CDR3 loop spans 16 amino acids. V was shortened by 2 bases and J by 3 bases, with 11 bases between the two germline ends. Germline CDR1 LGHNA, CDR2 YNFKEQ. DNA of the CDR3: TGTGCCAGCAGCCAAACAGGAGGGGTCTATAATTCACCCCTCCACTTT. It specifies CASSQTGGVYNSPLHF.

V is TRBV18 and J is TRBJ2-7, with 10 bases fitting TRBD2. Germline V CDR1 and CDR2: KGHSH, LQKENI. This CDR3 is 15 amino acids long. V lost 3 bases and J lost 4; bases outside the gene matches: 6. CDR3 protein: CASSPISGGQYEQYF. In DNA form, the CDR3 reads TGTGCCAGCTCACCTATTAGCGGGGGGCAGTACGAGCAGTACTTC.

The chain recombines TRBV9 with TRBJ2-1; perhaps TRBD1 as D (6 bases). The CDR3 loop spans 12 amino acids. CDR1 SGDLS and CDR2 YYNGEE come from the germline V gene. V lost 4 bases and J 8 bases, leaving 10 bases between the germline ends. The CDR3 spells CASSPQGYEQFF. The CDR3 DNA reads TGTGCCAGCAGCCCACAGGGCTATGAGCAGTTCTTC.

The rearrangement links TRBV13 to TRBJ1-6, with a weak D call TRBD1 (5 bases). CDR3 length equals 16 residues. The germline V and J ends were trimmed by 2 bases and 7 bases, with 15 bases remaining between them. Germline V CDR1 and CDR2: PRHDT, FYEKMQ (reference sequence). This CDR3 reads CASSLTLVSGNSPLHF. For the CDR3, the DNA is TGTGCCAGCAGCTTAACTCTAGTTTCAGGGAATTCACCCCTCCACTTT.

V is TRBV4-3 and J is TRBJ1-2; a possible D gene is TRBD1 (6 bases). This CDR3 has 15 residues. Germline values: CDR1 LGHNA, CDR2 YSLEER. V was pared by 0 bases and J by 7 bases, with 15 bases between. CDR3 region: CASSQDRAGGLGYTF. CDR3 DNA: TGCGCCAGCAGCCAAGATCGGGCGGGGGGCCTTGGCTACACCTTC.

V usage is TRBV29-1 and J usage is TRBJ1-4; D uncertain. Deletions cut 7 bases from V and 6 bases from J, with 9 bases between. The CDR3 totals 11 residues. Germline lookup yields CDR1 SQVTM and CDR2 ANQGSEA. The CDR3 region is CSGVQDEKLFF. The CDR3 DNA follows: TGCAGCGGGGTCCAGGATGAAAAACTGTTTTTT.

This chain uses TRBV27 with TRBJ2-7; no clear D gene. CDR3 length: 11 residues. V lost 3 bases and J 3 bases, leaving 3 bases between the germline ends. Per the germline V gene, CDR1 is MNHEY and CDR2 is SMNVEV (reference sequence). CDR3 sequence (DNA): TGTGCCAGCAGTTTCGGCTACGAGCAGTACTTC. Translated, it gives CASSFGYEQYF.

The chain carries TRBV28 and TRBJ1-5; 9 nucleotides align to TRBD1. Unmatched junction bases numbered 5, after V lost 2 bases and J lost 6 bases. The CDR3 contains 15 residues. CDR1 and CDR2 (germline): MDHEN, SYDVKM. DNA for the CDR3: TGTGCCAGCAGTTTACCGGACAGGGGTATTCAGCCCCAGCATTTT. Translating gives CASSLPDRGIQPQHF. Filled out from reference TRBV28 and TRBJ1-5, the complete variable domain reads DVKVTQSSRYLVKRTGEKVFLECVQDMDHENMFWYRQDPGLGLRLIYFSYDVKMKEKGDIPEGYSVSREKKERFSLILESASTNQTSMYLCASSLPDRGIQPQHFGDGTRLSIL.

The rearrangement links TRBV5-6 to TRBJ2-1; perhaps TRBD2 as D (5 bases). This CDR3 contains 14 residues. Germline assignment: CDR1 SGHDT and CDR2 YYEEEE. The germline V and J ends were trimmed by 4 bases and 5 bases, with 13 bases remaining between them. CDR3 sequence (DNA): TGTGCCAGCAGCCTCGTTAGGAGGCACAATGAGCAGTTCTTC. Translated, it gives CASSLVRRHNEQFF.

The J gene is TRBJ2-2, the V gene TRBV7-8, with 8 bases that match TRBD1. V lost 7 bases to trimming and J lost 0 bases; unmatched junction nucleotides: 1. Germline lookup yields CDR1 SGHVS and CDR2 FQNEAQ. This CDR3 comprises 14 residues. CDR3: CASTDRANTGELFF. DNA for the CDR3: TGTGCCAGCACGGACAGGGCGAACACCGGGGAGCTGTTTTTT.